This T cell receptor (beta chain) was captured in a study of brain T cells in children with intractable seizures. Notes on the study in general: Pre-surgery blood may have been undersampled, hiding some clones. HCMV serostatus was not known, and viral specificity came from CDR3 similarity only.

About this clone: The target antigen is unknown.

CDR3 length equals 14 residues. Germline CDR1 KGHSH, CDR2 LQKENI. V lost 4 bases to trimming and J lost 4 bases, with 13 bases between them. The protocol was immunoSEQ multiplex PCR, while the TCRdb copy is restricted to in-frame clones and leaves out a portion. The sample holds some 41,000 clones; 90% are singletons and the top ten take 5% to 6.5%. The TCR was taken from a girl aged 2 to 9 with tuberous sclerosis and intractable seizures. This chain uses TRBV18 with TRBJ1-2, with D possibly matching TRBD1 (5 bases). Sequencing used peripheral blood, obtained at surgery. This CDR3 is CASSRFDSPYGYTF. The DNA for the CDR3 is TGTGCCAGCTCACGATTCGACAGCCCCTATGGCTACACCTTC.